Below are 9 T cell receptor beta chains sequenced from a single sample in a study of early T cells in non-severe SARS-CoV-2 infection. Each CDR3 protein is one row after TCRdb ran MiXCR on the 5' RACE reads. The sample lists 35,000 to 50,000 distinct CDR3 sequences; 5% to 6.5% were seen once. Material: whole blood, obtained at baseline. These receptors all come from an adult who was a healthcare worker with PCR-confirmed SARS-CoV-2 infection or an uninfected control (not recorded which).

Many counts were recorded for this clonotype. This sequence joins TRBV11-2 and TRBJ2-5; 11 bases fit TRBD2. Germline values: CDR1 SGHAT, CDR2 FQNNGV. The CDR3 is made up of 16 amino acids. The J segment lost 4 bases and the V segment lost 1 base, leaving 5 bases of the junction unmatched. The CDR3 loop reads CASSLGLAGTGETQYF. Here the CDR3 DNA reads TGTGCCAGCAGCTTAGGACTAGCGGGGACGGGAGAGACCCAGTACTTC.

The genes are TRBV7-9 and TRBJ2-7; a possible D gene is TRBD1 (6 bases). CDR1 is SEHNR, CDR2 FQNEAQ, per germline (reference sequence). Trimming took 6 bases from V and 3 from J, leaving 9 bases between them. The CDR3 has 12 residues. CDR3 amino acids: CASRGQNYEQYF. CDR3 in DNA: TGTGCCAGCAGAGGACAGAACTACGAGCAGTACTTC.

Ten or more counts support this clonotype. The chain employs TRBV14 and TRBJ2-7, with 7 bases lining up with TRBD1. With V trimmed by 1 base and J by 4 bases, 4 bases remained unmatched. This CDR3 has 14 residues. CDR1 is SGHDN and CDR2 is FVKESK in the germline V gene. The CDR3 DNA sequence: TGTGCCAGCAGCCAAGGATTACAGGGGTACGAGCAGTACTTC. The encoded protein is CASSQGLQGYEQYF.

As regards this clonotype: This could be a read error, since a much larger clone is one nucleotide away. The V and J genes are TRBV10-3 and TRBJ1-1; D is perhaps TRBD1 (5 bases). Germline CDR1 is ENHRY and CDR2 is SYGVKD. The CDR3 consists of 14 residues. The CDR3 region has the DNA TGTGCCACCCGCGGCAGGGATCAGTACACTGAAGTTTTCTTT. As protein: CATRGRDQYTEVFF.

Many counts were recorded for this clonotype. The V and J genes are TRBV7-3 and TRBJ2-4, with no clear D. V was clipped by 3 bases and J by 6 bases, with 9 bases between them. Germline V CDR1 and CDR2: SGHTA, FQGTGA. This CDR3 has 13 residues. As DNA, the CDR3 is TGTGCCAGCAGCTTGGGGTCTGGAAACATTCAGTACTTC. It yields the protein CASSLGSGNIQYF. Filled out from reference TRBV7-3 and TRBJ2-4, the complete variable domain reads GAGVSQTPSNKVTEKGKYVELRCDPISGHTALYWYRQSLGQGPEFLIYFQGTGAADDSGLPNDRFFAVRPEGSVSTLKIQRTERGDSAVYLCASSLGSGNIQYFGAGTRLSVL.

This clonotype occurred a few times. The genes are TRBV24-1 and TRBJ1-4; possible D gene TRBD1, 6 bases. Germline values: CDR1 KGHDR, CDR2 SFDVKD. The V end was cut by 3 bases, the J end by 0 bases, with 7 bases between. The CDR3 has 15 residues. The CDR3 DNA reads TGTGCCACCAGTGATGGGACAACAACTAATGAAAAACTGTTTTTT. Amino acid sequence: CATSDGTTTNEKLFF.

This clonotype came up many times. This chain uses TRBV10-2 with TRBJ2-7; D ambiguous. The CDR3 spans 14 residues. V shed 8 bases and J shed 1 base, with 15 bases lying between them. Germline V CDR1 and CDR2: WSHSY, SAAADI. The CDR3 spells CASLLAAASYEQYF. The CDR3 DNA reads as TGCGCCAGCCTCTTGGCAGCTGCATCCTACGAGCAGTACTTC.

This clonotype was detected ten times or more. The chain combines TRBV7-2 with TRBJ2-3; TRBD2 matches at 9 bases. This CDR3 comprises 16 residues. CDR1 and CDR2 from the germline V gene are SGHTA and FQGNSA. Germline trimming cut 1 base from V and 2 bases from J; bases unmatched to any gene: 4. DNA of the CDR3: TGTGCCAGCAGCTTAGGGAGCGGGGGGTTCACAGATACGCAGTATTTT. Translation: CASSLGSGGFTDTQYF. The full variable domain, rest sourced from reference TRBV7-2 and TRBJ2-3, is GAGVSQSPSNKVTEKGKDVELRCDPISGHTALYWYRQSLGQGLEFLIYFQGNSAPDKSGLPSDRFSAERTGGSVSTLTIQRTQQEDSAVYLCASSLGSGGFTDTQYFGPGTRLTVL.

This clonotype has at least ten counts. The chain is built from TRBV7-2 and TRBJ2-7; 8 nucleotides agree with TRBD1. Trimming cost V 3 bases and J 4 bases; bases outside gene matches: 5. Germline CDR1 SGHTA, CDR2 FQGNSA. This CDR3 spans 14 amino acids. The CDR3 loop reads CASSFGTGYYEQYF. DNA for the CDR3: TGTGCCAGCAGCTTTGGGACAGGCTATTACGAGCAGTACTTC.